This T cell receptor beta chain is drawn from a study of post-analysis software for immune sequencing data. General study points: The normalized Chao1 diversity of multiple sclerosis patients was significantly lower than that of controls. Among roughly five TRBV segments more frequent in patients than controls were TRBV5-6, TRBV5-1 and TRBV20-1.

V gave up 10 bases and J gave up 6 bases, with 15 bases separating them. Germline V CDR1 and CDR2: MNHEY, SVGAGI. The CDR3 loop spans 12 amino acids. Built from TCR beta cDNA, the libraries had unique molecular identifiers in them. Via MiXCR, TCRdb re-called the PCR reads, giving one row per CDR3 protein. This sample yields more than 500,000 distinct CDR3 sequences, of which approximately 31% are seen a single time; approximately 6% belongs to the top ten. As regards this clonotype: Its antigen is still unknown.

Material for sequencing was blood. J is TRBJ1-2 and V is TRBV6-5; D unclear. This TCR was sampled from a girl younger than 18 with multiple sclerosis. CDR3 sequence reads: CATAAEGDGYTF. The CDR3 region has the DNA TGTGCCACCGCTGCAGAAGGCGATGGCTACACCTTC.